This T cell receptor beta chain stems from a study of graft-versus-host responses after intestinal transplantation. Study-wide context: Isolated intestinal, liver-intestinal, or multivisceral transplants had been given to the recipients. Each recipient received anti-thymocyte globulin induction, then tacrolimus and steroids for about three years.

TCRdb's table, derived via immunoSEQ multiplex PCR, lists solely in-frame clones and lacks some. The sample has about 29,000 clones, around 94% seen once. The sample was PBMCs, taken approximately 69 days after intestinal transplant. The clonotype was recovered from a human patient who received an intestinal transplant, so some T cells may come from the graft donor.

This chain's CDR3 is CASSLESGGNTEAFF. The CDR3 DNA reads as TGCGCCAGCAGCTTGGAATCAGGGGGGAACACTGAAGCTTTCTTT. This rearrangement joins TRBV5-1 to TRBJ1-1; TRBD1 aligns across 7 bases. Per germline, CDR1 SGHRS and CDR2 YFSETQ. The CDR3 extends over 15 amino acids. After removal of 0 bases from V and 1 base from J, the junction contained 3 bases not matched to a gene.